The sequence of this T cell receptor beta chain was determined in a study of blood T cell repertoires in COVID-19. Study information: Sources were T cells, B-cell-depleted T cells, or PBMCs; the material itself was cDNA or gDNA.

CDR1 and CDR2 (germline): MGHRA, YSYEKL. With 1 base clipped from V and 8 bases from J, the junction kept 9 bases outside the gene matches. The CDR3 is 17 amino acids. Authors' analysis steps: Amplification from reference gene primers served as the basis for estimated nucleated cell counts. TCRdb's table, derived via immunoSEQ multiplex PCR, lists solely in-frame clones and lacks some. V and J calls and clone size come straight from that table; D and trimming were deduced from the DNA. The sample lists over 35,000 clones, about four fifths seen once, with nearly 25% in the top ten. The source material was peripheral blood. The receptor's source is a human donor with acute or convalescent COVID-19. The donor label of this sample is uncertain. The chain couples TRBV4-1 to TRBJ2-1, with 12 bases that match TRBD1. CDR3 in amino acids: CASSQAPRDRGLYEQFF. The CDR3 nucleotides read TGCGCCAGCAGCCAAGCCCCGCGGGACAGGGGGCTCTATGAGCAGTTCTTC.